These T cell receptor beta chains were read from a single sample in a study of patients and donors after allogeneic stem cell transplantation. TCRdb ran MiXCR on the RT-PCR reads and lists one entry per CDR3 protein. The sample records about 110,000 distinct CDR3 sequences, around 38% being singletons. Sequencing was performed on blood, either unsorted or a sorted T cell fraction (not recorded which). Receptors originate from a human donor who was either an allogeneic HSCT recipient or a stem cell or donor lymphocyte infusion donor (not recorded which). It is not recorded whose cells these are; they may come from a transplant donor. Each CDR3 is given with its conserved first and last residue. The D gene is left open where the match is weak. Clone size is stated in some rows and not others, as once, few, many or a class when expanded.

CDR3 DNA	CDR3 protein	D gene	V gene	J gene	clone size
TGTGCCAGCAGCGCCCGGGACAGGTATAACACTGAAGCTTTCTTT	CASSARDRYNTEAFF	TRBD1	TRBV11-3	TRBJ1-1	few
TGCAGTGCTAGAGCTAGAGGGGTCGATAGCTCCTACAATGAGCAGTTCTTC	CSARARGVDSSYNEQFF	-	TRBV20-1	TRBJ2-1	-
TGCGCCAGCAGCCAAGATTGGGCCCATGGCGGGAGAATCGGGGAGCTGTTTTTT	CASSQDWAHGGRIGELFF	TRBD2	TRBV4-3	TRBJ2-2	-
TGTGCCAGCAGCAAATATAGCGGGAACACAGATACGCAGTATTTT	CASSKYSGNTDTQYF	TRBD2	TRBV7-3	TRBJ2-3	-
TGTGCCAGCAGTAACCGGGCTTCCTACGAGCAGTACTTC	CASSNRASYEQYF	-	TRBV14	TRBJ2-7	-
TGTGCCAGCAGTACCTCTGGACAGGGGAGGCCTGAAGCTTTCTTT	CASSTSGQGRPEAFF	TRBD1	TRBV28	TRBJ1-1	many
TGTGCCACACGAAGGACAGCCCAAGAGACCCAGTACTTC	CATRRTAQETQYF	-	TRBV24-1	TRBJ2-5	-
TGTGCCACCAGGTCTAGCGGGAATAAAGAGACCCAGTACTTC	CATRSSGNKETQYF	TRBD2	TRBV15	TRBJ2-5	-
TGTGCCAGCTCAATCGGACAGGGAAAATTAAGCACTGAAGCTTTCTTT	CASSIGQGKLSTEAFF	TRBD1	TRBV18	TRBJ1-1	few
TGTGCCAGCAGTTCCCCGGGGAGATGGTACGAGCAGTACTTC	CASSSPGRWYEQYF	-	TRBV12-3/TRBV12-4	TRBJ2-7	few
TGTGCCAGCAGCGGCCGGAGGGGCAACACTGAAGCTTTCTTT	CASSGRRGNTEAFF	-	TRBV7-2	TRBJ1-1	many
TGTGCCAGCAGTTATACAGGGGGCACAAAAAATGAGCAGTTCTTC	CASSYTGGTKNEQFF	TRBD1	TRBV6-5	TRBJ2-1	-
TGTGCCAGCAGCTTTGAGGGACCCAATGAGCAGTTCTTC	CASSFEGPNEQFF	-	TRBV11-3	TRBJ2-1	-